This is a list of T cell receptor beta chains from one sample in a study of metastatic and nonmetastatic thyroid tumors. TCRdb reanalyzed the PCR reads via MiXCR. Of roughly 28,000 clones listed, roughly 25% are singletons. Sequencing input: blood. These receptors were taken from a female donor with papillary thyroid cancer or a benign thyroid nodule (not recorded which). Some clones in this sample may be carry-over from other donors' samples. Both conserved end residues are part of each CDR3. A D gene is named only where the DNA matches it firmly. Clone size, where shown, is once, few, many, or a class for clones that have expanded.

CDR3nt,CDR3aa,abundance,j_gene,v_gene,d_gene
TGTGCCAGCTCCCGACAGGGCGCTCAAGAGACCCAGTACTTC,CASSRQGAQETQYF,many,TRBJ2-5,TRBV18,TRBD1
TGTGCCAGCTCACCACCGGGAGCGGGGCAAGAGACCCAGTACTTC,CASSPPGAGQETQYF,NA,TRBJ2-5,TRBV18,TRBD2
TGCAGTGCTAGCCGGGGAAACTATGGCTACACCTTC,CSASRGNYGYTF,medium-sized,TRBJ1-2,TRBV20-1,NA
TGCAGTGCCGGGACAGGGGGCGCACATGTCTACACCTTC,CSAGTGGAHVYTF,NA,TRBJ1-2,TRBV20-1,TRBD1
TGCAGTGCGGAAGGACTAGCGGTAGGGCCTGTGGCCAACGTCCTGACTTTC,CSAEGLAVGPVANVLTF,NA,TRBJ2-6,TRBV20-1,TRBD2
TGTGCCAGCAAATTGACAGTAAACACTGAAGCTTTCTTC,CASKLTVNTEAFF,many,TRBJ1-1,TRBV6-1,NA
TGTGCCAGCAGTGAGACAGATTACGAGCAGTACTTC,CASSETDYEQYF,few,TRBJ2-7,TRBV28,NA
TGTGCCAGCAGTTACGCGGTCCGGACAGGGGGCTACGAGCAGTACTTC,CASSYAVRTGGYEQYF,few,TRBJ2-7,TRBV6-2/TRBV6-3,TRBD1
TGTGTCAGCATACGGTCACAGGGCCTCTATGGCTACACCTTC,CVSIRSQGLYGYTF,NA,TRBJ1-2,TRBV28,NA
TGTGCCAGCAGTCGGGGAGAACTCTACGAGCAGTACTTC,CASSRGELYEQYF,NA,TRBJ2-7,TRBV6-1,NA
TGTGCCAGCAGTGGAAATGGCCGGGAGCAGTACTTC,CASSGNGREQYF,NA,TRBJ2-7,TRBV6-1,NA
TGTGCCAGCAGCCACGAAGGACAGAAAGGGGCGGACTTC,CASSHEGQKGADF,NA,TRBJ1-2,TRBV3-1,NA
TGTGCCAGCAGTGAACCACCGGGACAGGGGAATTCTGGGGCCAACGTCCTGACTTTC,CASSEPPGQGNSGANVLTF,many,TRBJ2-6,TRBV6-1,TRBD1
TGTGCCAGCAGCCCGGGACAGGTCTTGCAGCAGTACTTC,CASSPGQVLQQYF,few,TRBJ2-7,TRBV28,TRBD1
TGTGCCAGTAGTATAGAGGCGGGGGCCTGTCATCCCCAGCATTTT,CASSIEAGACHPQHF,few,TRBJ1-5,TRBV19,NA
TGTGCCAGCAGCGCCAATACAGGGTTACGTAACAATGAGCAGTTCTTC,CASSANTGLRNNEQFF,many,TRBJ2-1,TRBV9,NA
TGTGCCAGCAATGACGGGGGATACACTGAAGCTTTCTTT,CASNDGGYTEAFF,NA,TRBJ1-1,TRBV28,NA
TGTGCCAGCAGACTCAGCGGGGGGAGCTCCTACGAGCAGTACTTC,CASRLSGGSSYEQYF,once,TRBJ2-7,TRBV3-1,TRBD2
TGTGCCAGCATCCCGGAGTCCTGGGGGACCCAGTACTTC,CASIPESWGTQYF,many,TRBJ2-5,TRBV3-1,NA
TGTGCCAGCAGCTTAGGAGTCGCAGGGGGCTCTGACACAGATACGCAGTATTTT,CASSLGVAGGSDTDTQYF,many,TRBJ2-3,TRBV11-3,TRBD1
TGTGCCAGCAGCCAAGATATGTTATTCGGAGGGTCGAACACCGGGGAGCTGTTTTTT,CASSQDMLFGGSNTGELFF,NA,TRBJ2-2,TRBV14,NA
TGTGCCAGCAGTGTGTGTAACTCCGAGCAGTACTTC,CASSVCNSEQYF,NA,TRBJ2-7,TRBV28,NA